This TCR beta chain stems from a study of T-cell memory formation after mild COVID-19. The CDR3 has 16 residues. Deletions cut 3 bases from V and 1 base from J, with 14 bases between. TCRdb re-called the 5' RACE reads through MiXCR, storing one row per CDR3 protein. Here the sample spans roughly 140,000 distinct CDR3 sequences, about 14% being singletons. This clonotype came up a few times. The V gene is TRBV12-3 or TRBV12-4, the J gene TRBJ2-3; D ambiguous. Material: PBMCs or a T cell subset sorted from them (not recorded which). The sequence came from an adult woman who had mild COVID-19 (a few samples of this study predate the infection). Cell type and time point are not known. The CDR3 protein is CASSFEWDPRTDTQYF. The DNA for the CDR3 is TGTGCCAGCAGTTTTGAATGGGATCCTCGCACAGATACGCAGTATTTT.